The entry below gives a single T cell receptor beta chain sequence along with its context. PCR employed 60 Vbeta and 13 Jbeta primers. The method was immunoSEQ multiplex PCR; TCRdb's version includes in-frame clones alone and lacks a portion of them. The data contain 110,000 or so clones, around 77% of them singletons. Trimming cost V 7 bases and J 5 bases, with 17 bases left between them. Per germline, CDR1 MNHEY and CDR2 SVGAGI. The CDR3 sequence is 14 residues long. These data come from a study of cytomegalovirus exposure and HLA in healthy donors. This chain links TRBV6-5 with TRBJ2-5; D is perhaps TRBD1 (6 bases). The sample comprised PBMCs. The clonotype was recovered from a woman younger than 45 in good health and CMV-seropositive. Written as DNA, the CDR3 is TGTGCCAGCAACCTACAGGGCTTGGGGGAGACCCAGTACTTC. It encodes CASNLQGLGETQYF.